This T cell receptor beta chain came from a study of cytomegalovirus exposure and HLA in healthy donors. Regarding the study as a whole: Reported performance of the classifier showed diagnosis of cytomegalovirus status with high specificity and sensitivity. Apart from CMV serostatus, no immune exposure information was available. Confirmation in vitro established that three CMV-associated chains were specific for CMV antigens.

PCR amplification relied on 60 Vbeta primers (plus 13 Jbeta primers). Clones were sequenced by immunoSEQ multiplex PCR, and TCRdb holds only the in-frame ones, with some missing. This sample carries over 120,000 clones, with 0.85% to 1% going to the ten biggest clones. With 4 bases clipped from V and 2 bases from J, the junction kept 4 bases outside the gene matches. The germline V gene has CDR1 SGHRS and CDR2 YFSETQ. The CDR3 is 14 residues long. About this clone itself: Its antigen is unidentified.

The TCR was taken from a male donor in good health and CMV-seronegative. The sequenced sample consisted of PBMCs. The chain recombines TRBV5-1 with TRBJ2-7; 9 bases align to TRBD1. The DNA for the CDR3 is TGCGCCAGCAGCGTCGGACAGGGGCCCTACGAGCAGTACTTC. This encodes CASSVGQGPYEQYF.